This TCR beta chain was captured in a study of OX40 agonist ivuxolimab in advanced cancers. General study findings and limits: At 0.1 to 3.0 mg/kg and by week 6, CD4+ and CD8+ T cells in the blood had expanded clonally.

On this clone itself: Its antigen is unknown.

The CDR3 covers 14 residues. V was shortened by 3 bases and J by 3 bases, with 12 bases between the two germline ends. Germline lookup yields CDR1 MNHEY and CDR2 SVGAGI. Profiling relied on immunoSEQ multiplex PCR, and the TCRdb table lists in-frame clones only, not all of them. The profile shows about 84,000 clones, around 83% of them singletons. V and J are TRBV6-5 and TRBJ2-7; perhaps TRBD1 as D (6 bases). This sequence originates from an adult with an advanced solid tumor such as melanoma, head and neck, liver or kidney cancer. The sample here was CD4+ or CD8+ T cells sorted from blood, taken in a trial of the OX40 agonist ivuxolimab. CDR3 sequence: CASSYLRGSYEQYF. CDR3 DNA: TGTGCCAGCAGTTATCTCAGGGGTAGCTACGAGCAGTACTTC.